The 24 T cell receptor beta chains below come from one sample, sequenced in a study of cytomegalovirus exposure and HLA in healthy donors. PCR involved 60 Vbeta and 13 Jbeta primers. The data were produced by immunoSEQ multiplex PCR, yet TCRdb's version contains in-frame clones alone and is incomplete. Among about 300,000 clones listed, roughly 88% were seen once. The sample was PBMCs. Every receptor here comes from a man in his forties in good health and CMV-seropositive.

The genes are TRBV28 and TRBJ2-7; 9 bases are shared with TRBD1. Germline-derived CDR1 and CDR2 are MDHEN and SYDVKM. The CDR3 covers 13 residues. V dropped 8 bases and J dropped 3; count of bases not matched to a gene: 5. The CDR3 DNA reads TGTGCCAGCGGCCGGGACAGGGTCTACGAGCAGTACTTC. Translation: CASGRDRVYEQYF.

This chain connects TRBV7-2 to TRBJ1-6; TRBD1 is a possible D gene (5 bases). The germline V gene encodes CDR1 SGHTA and CDR2 FQGNSA. V was shortened by 0 bases and J by 11 bases, with 14 bases between the two germline ends. The CDR3 is made up of 15 amino acids. The CDR3 DNA follows: TGTGCCAGCAGCTTAGCCGGGACTCCACTCGCACCCCTCCACTTT. Translation gives CASSLAGTPLAPLHF.

V and J are TRBV29-1 and TRBJ1-2, with 10 nucleotides matching TRBD1. Germline-derived CDR1 and CDR2 are SQVTM and ANQGSEA. Trimming took 6 bases from V and 2 from J; bases not matched to a gene: 3. The CDR3 sequence is 13 residues long. The CDR3 DNA reads TGCAGCGTACGACAGGGGGCGAACTATGGCTACACCTTC. It is translated as CSVRQGANYGYTF.

The rearrangement uses TRBV6-6 and TRBJ2-5, with a possible D match to TRBD2 (7 bases). Trimming pared 6 bases from V and 4 bases from J, leaving 18 bases between. Germline lookup yields CDR1 MNHNY and CDR2 SVGAGI (reference sequence). This CDR3 has 15 residues. This chain's CDR3 is CASRSQGRGGETQYF. Written as DNA, the CDR3 is TGTGCCAGCAGATCGCAGGGGAGGGGCGGAGAGACCCAGTACTTC.

V gene TRBV1 combines with J gene TRBJ1-3; the table's D call, TRBD1, has no DNA check behind it. TRBV1 is annotated as a pseudogene. The CDR3 covers 16 residues. CDR3 in amino acids: CTSRTRGHFFGNTIYF. CDR3 sequence (DNA): TGCACCAGTCGTACCAGGGGGCATTTTTTTGGAAACACCATATATTTT.

The chain combines TRBV19 with TRBJ1-5; maybe TRBD1 (5 bases). Germline CDR1 LNHDA, CDR2 SQIVND (reference sequence). The CDR3 has 13 amino acids. The V end was cut by 3 bases, the J end by 9 bases, with 12 bases between. CDR3 bases: TGTGCCAGTAGTATGGGGCGGCGGACGCCCCAGCATTTT. It codes for CASSMGRRTPQHF.

This clone has just one count. This chain's CDR3 is CASSLGGPGGLNTGELFF. In DNA, the CDR3 is TGTGCCAGCAGCTTAGGGGGTCCGGGGGGATTGAACACCGGGGAGCTGTTTTTT. This chain joins TRBV11-3 and TRBJ2-2; 7 nucleotides match TRBD2. This CDR3 contains 18 residues. Germline V lookup: CDR1 SGHNT, CDR2 YENEEA. V was pared by 1 base and J by 1 base, with 9 bases of the junction left unmatched.

The V and J genes are TRBV7-9 and TRBJ1-6; D uncertain. Germline CDR1 reads SEHNR; CDR2 reads FQNEAQ (reference sequence). V was shortened by 7 bases and J by 9 bases, with 10 bases between the two germline ends. The CDR3 is 12 residues long. The CDR3 reads CASMSESSPLHF. CDR3 DNA: TGTGCCAGCATGTCTGAGAGTTCACCCCTCCACTTT.

The J gene is TRBJ2-7, the V gene TRBV7-2; tentative D call: TRBD1 (5 bases). V was cut by 0 bases and J by 2 bases, with 8 bases left in between. The CDR3 has 14 residues. The V gene's germline CDR1 is SGHTA and CDR2 FQGNSA. The chain's CDR3 is CASSLAGRTYEQYF. CDR3 bases: TGTGCCAGCAGCTTAGCGGGGCGAACCTACGAGCAGTACTTC.

The rearrangement joins TRBV11-2 to TRBJ1-1; TRBD1 agrees at 7 bases. The J segment lost 1 base and the V segment lost 6 bases, leaving 2 bases of the junction unmatched. Germline V gene data show CDR1 as SGHAT and CDR2 as FQNNGV. CDR3 length equals 13 residues. CDR3 sequence: CASRGQTNTEAFF. The DNA of the CDR3 is TGTGCCAGCAGGGGACAGACGAACACTGAAGCTTTCTTT.

A few counts support this clone. The V and J genes are TRBV5-1 and TRBJ2-7; 7 bases map to TRBD1. CDR3 size: 14 residues. Germline CDR1 reads SGHRS; CDR2 reads YFSETQ. V dropped 5 bases and J dropped 4; count of bases not matched to a gene: 9. The CDR3 here is CASRTGSLVYEQYF. Written as DNA, the CDR3 is TGCGCCAGCAGGACAGGGAGTTTAGTTTACGAGCAGTACTTC.

In its sample, this clone was seen a few times. This chain connects TRBV13 to TRBJ1-2; 9 bases match TRBD1. CDR3 size: 18 residues. Per the germline V gene, CDR1 is PRHDT and CDR2 is FYEKMQ (reference sequence). After removal of 7 bases from V and 8 bases from J, the junction contained 23 bases not matched to a gene. As DNA, the CDR3 is TGTGCCAGCATCATAAGGCCCCTAAAATGGGACAGGGTCCAGGGCTACACCTTC. It yields the protein CASIIRPLKWDRVQGYTF. The full variable domain, its missing parts supplied by reference TRBV13 and TRBJ1-2, is AAGVIQSPRHLIKEKRETATLKCYPIPRHDTVYWYQQGPGQDPQFLISFYEKMQSDKGSIPDRFSAQQFSDYHSELNMSSLELGDSALYFCASIIRPLKWDRVQGYTFGSGTRLTVV.

J is TRBJ1-4 and V is TRBV5-1, with 9 bases fitting TRBD1. This CDR3 is built from 18 residues. V gave up 0 bases and J gave up 6 bases; unmatched junction bases: 12. Germline assignment: CDR1 SGHRS and CDR2 YFSETQ. The CDR3 region is CASSLVRTGAPGDEKLFF. The CDR3 nucleotides are TGCGCCAGCAGCTTGGTCAGGACAGGGGCCCCCGGGGATGAAAAACTGTTTTTT.

The chain employs TRBV5-6 and TRBJ2-7; 9 nucleotides line up with TRBD1. Germline CDR1 reads SGHDT; CDR2 reads YYEEEE. Trimming at V came to 1 base and at J to 6 bases, leaving 8 bases not matched to a gene. This CDR3 comprises 15 residues. This CDR3 is CASSLLGQGSTEQYF. Written as DNA, the CDR3 is TGTGCCAGCAGCTTGCTGGGACAGGGTTCGACCGAGCAGTACTTC.

The V gene is TRBV15, the J gene TRBJ2-7; 8 bases line up with TRBD2. From germline, CDR1 is LNHNV and CDR2 YYDKDF (reference sequence). The V segment lost 1 base and the J segment 0 bases; nucleotides outside the gene matches: 5. The CDR3 extends over 16 amino acids. The CDR3 protein is CATSRAGGRNSYEQYF. In DNA, the CDR3 is TGTGCCACCAGCAGAGCCGGCGGGAGGAACTCCTACGAGCAGTACTTC.

Regarding this clone: At one boundary the junction diverges from the germline segment, which might be a read error. V gene TRBV7-9 combines with J gene TRBJ2-5; no reliable D call. Germline assignment: CDR1 SEHNR and CDR2 FQNEAQ (reference sequence). The CDR3 extends over 12 amino acids. CDR3: CSSSLDWETQYF. In nucleotides, the CDR3 is TGTTCCAGCAGCTTAGACTGGGAGACCCAGTACTTC.

The chain carries TRBV9 and TRBJ2-1; maybe TRBD2 (6 bases). This CDR3 contains 15 residues. V was clipped by 0 bases and J by 6 bases, with 13 bases between them. Germline V gene data show CDR1 as SGDLS and CDR2 as YYNGEE. CDR3 DNA sequence: TGTGCCAGCAGCGTAGGTGGGGGGTCGAGCAATGAGCAGTTCTTC. The encoded protein is CASSVGGGSSNEQFF.

J is TRBJ1-3 and V is TRBV7-9, with D unclear. CDR1 and CDR2 (germline): SEHNR, FQNEAQ (reference sequence). The ends were cut back, 4 bases at V and 1 base at J, with 11 bases in the middle. CDR3 length: 15 residues. The CDR3: CASSSNRVSGNTIYF. DNA for the CDR3: TGTGCCAGCAGCTCGAACCGAGTATCTGGAAACACCATATATTTT.

This clone has just a few counts. The chain has TRBV4-2 and TRBJ2-7; D is possibly TRBD1 (5 bases). This CDR3 is built from 14 residues. The ends were cut back, 5 bases at V and 2 bases at J, with 13 bases in the middle. CDR1 is LGHNA and CDR2 is YNFKEQ in the germline V gene. The CDR3 protein is CASSAQGETYEQYF. CDR3 DNA: TGTGCCAGCAGCGCGCAGGGCGAGACCTACGAGCAGTACTTC.

The gene calls are TRBV19 and TRBJ2-7; maybe TRBD2 (5 bases). With 9 bases removed from V and 3 bases from J, the gap between germline ends came to 12 bases. The CDR3 spans 12 residues. CDR1 LNHDA and CDR2 SQIVND come from the germline V gene (reference sequence). DNA for the CDR3: TGTGCCAGCAGTCCGGGAAGCTACGAGCAGTACTTC. It codes for CASSPGSYEQYF.

The CDR3 is CASSLVELSGNTIYF. CDR3 in DNA: TGTGCCAGCAGCTTAGTCGAACTCTCTGGAAACACCATATATTTT. The chain is built from TRBV7-2 and TRBJ1-3; D not resolved. This CDR3 comprises 15 residues. From germline, CDR1 is SGHTA and CDR2 FQGNSA. Trimming shortened V by 1 base and J by 0 bases, and 7 bases separated the two germline ends. Drawing the rest from reference TRBV7-2 and TRBJ1-3, the complete variable domain is GAGVSQSPSNKVTEKGKDVELRCDPISGHTALYWYRQSLGQGLEFLIYFQGNSAPDKSGLPSDRFSAERTGGSVSTLTIQRTQQEDSAVYLCASSLVELSGNTIYFGEGSWLTVV.

This clone was recorded once. The chain joins TRBV19 to TRBJ1-5; a possible D gene is TRBD1 (6 bases). Germline V CDR1 and CDR2: LNHDA, SQIVND (reference sequence). V gave up 5 bases and J gave up 9 bases, with 17 bases separating them. The CDR3 sequence is 14 residues long. CDR3 nucleotides: TGTGCCAGTAGTCTCGGACAGTTGCATGTGCCCCAGCATTTT. Protein: CASSLGQLHVPQHF.

The chain combines TRBV1 with TRBJ2-7; TRBD2, as called in the table, went unchecked against the DNA. TRBV1 is classified as a pseudogene. The CDR3 totals 13 residues. DNA of the CDR3: TGCACCAGCAGCCGGGGACTGTGCTACGAGCAGTACTTC. Translating gives CTSSRGLCYEQYF.

V and J are TRBV28 and TRBJ1-1, with TRBD1 identical over 7 bases. This CDR3 has 17 amino acids. With 3 bases clipped from V and 1 base from J, the junction kept 11 bases outside the gene matches. Germline V gene sequence: CDR1 MDHEN, CDR2 SYDVKM. The CDR3 loop reads CASSFQLPGTANTEAFF. The CDR3 DNA reads TGTGCCAGCAGTTTTCAGCTTCCTGGGACAGCGAACACTGAAGCTTTCTTT.